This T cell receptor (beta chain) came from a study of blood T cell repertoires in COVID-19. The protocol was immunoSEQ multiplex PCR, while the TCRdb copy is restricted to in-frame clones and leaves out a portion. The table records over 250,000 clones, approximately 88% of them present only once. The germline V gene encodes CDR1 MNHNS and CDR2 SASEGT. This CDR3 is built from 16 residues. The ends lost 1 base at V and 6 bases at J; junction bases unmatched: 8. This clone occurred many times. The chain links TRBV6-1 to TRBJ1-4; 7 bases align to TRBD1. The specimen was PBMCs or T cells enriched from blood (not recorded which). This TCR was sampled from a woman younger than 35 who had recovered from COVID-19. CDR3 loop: CASSEVHGTADEKLFF. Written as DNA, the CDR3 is TGTGCCAGCAGTGAAGTTCACGGGACAGCGGATGAAAAACTGTTTTTT.